Given below is one T cell receptor beta chain in context. These data are taken from a study of blood T cell repertoires in COVID-19. With V trimmed by 1 base and J by 2 bases, 3 bases remained unmatched. The CDR3 is made up of 15 amino acids. In germline, CDR1 is LNHDA, CDR2 SQIVND (reference sequence). Some clones are missing from TCRdb's copy, which holds only in-frame ones; the method was immunoSEQ multiplex PCR. The table has 120,000 or so clones, roughly 87% seen once; the top ten hold 27%. Sequencing was carried out using peripheral blood. This rearrangement joins TRBV19 to TRBJ2-7; TRBD1 agrees at 9 bases. This receptor was taken from a woman older than 75 with acute or convalescent COVID-19. The CDR3 is CASSIGDRDPYEQYF. CDR3 bases: TGTGCCAGTAGTATAGGGGACAGGGACCCCTACGAGCAGTACTTC.